Listed below are T cell receptor beta chains from one sample, sequenced in a study of CD8+ T cells in alopecia areata. Produced via immunoSEQ multiplex PCR; TCRdb's table is partial and in-frame only. This sample has over 110,000 clones; about half occur once, and the top ten carry 0.95% to 1%. Sample: CD4+ T cells sorted from blood, taken at week 0. Source of these receptors: a human donor with alopecia areata. The CDR3 runs from the conserved cysteine through the conserved F or W. A D gene is named only where the DNA matches it firmly. Size is stated for part of the rows, as once, few or many counts, or as a class when the clone is expanded.

d_gene: .
v_gene: TRBV5-1
abundance: many
j_gene: TRBJ2-3
CDR3nt: TGCGCCAGCAGCTTGGTAGGGCAGTTAGTAGATACGCAGTATTTT
CDR3aa: CASSLVGQLVDTQYF

d_gene: .
v_gene: TRBV7-9
abundance: few
j_gene: TRBJ2-5
CDR3nt: TGTGCCAGCAGCCTGGCCTCGGGTCGCCGGGAGACCCAGTACTTC
CDR3aa: CASSLASGRRETQYF

d_gene: TRBD1
v_gene: TRBV7-2
abundance: few
j_gene: TRBJ2-7
CDR3nt: TGTGCCAGCAGCCAGAGACAGGGACAAAGGGAGTACTTC
CDR3aa: CASSQRQGQREYF

d_gene: .
v_gene: TRBV6-6
abundance: few
j_gene: TRBJ1-1
CDR3nt: TGTGCCAGCAGTGTGGAAAGGTACACTGAAGCTTTCTTT
CDR3aa: CASSVERYTEAFF

d_gene: .
v_gene: TRBV11-2
abundance: .
j_gene: TRBJ2-1
CDR3nt: TGTGCCAGCAGCCCACGATCGGGCAGGGCCACTCTCGGGGTGGATGAGCAGTTCTTC
CDR3aa: CASSPRSGRATLGVDEQFF

d_gene: TRBD1
v_gene: TRBV7-9
abundance: .
j_gene: TRBJ2-5
CDR3nt: TGTGCCAGCAGCCGCTTCGGGACAGGGACGCAAGAGACCCAGTACTTC
CDR3aa: CASSRFGTGTQETQYF

d_gene: .
v_gene: TRBV19
abundance: few
j_gene: TRBJ1-3
CDR3nt: TGTGCCAGTAGTATAACCGGACGCTCTGGAAACACCATATATTTT
CDR3aa: CASSITGRSGNTIYF

d_gene: .
v_gene: TRBV29-1
abundance: once
j_gene: TRBJ2-5
CDR3nt: TGCAGCGCGACAGATTACCAAGAGACCCAGTACTTC
CDR3aa: CSATDYQETQYF

d_gene: TRBD2
v_gene: TRBV7-2
abundance: .
j_gene: TRBJ2-3
CDR3nt: TGTGCCAGCACCGTGGGAACGCTAGCGGGAGCAGATACGCAGTATTTT
CDR3aa: CASTVGTLAGADTQYF

d_gene: .
v_gene: TRBV7-2
abundance: few
j_gene: TRBJ2-1
CDR3nt: TGTGCCAGCAGGCCTGGGCCGTACAATGAGCAGTTCTTC
CDR3aa: CASRPGPYNEQFF

d_gene: .
v_gene: TRBV27
abundance: .
j_gene: TRBJ2-3
CDR3nt: TGTGCCAGCAGCCCGACTTACTTCATCACGCAGTATTTT
CDR3aa: CASSPTYFITQYF

d_gene: TRBD1
v_gene: TRBV29-1
abundance: .
j_gene: TRBJ2-5
CDR3nt: TGCAGCGTCGTGCACAGGGGGACGCAGTACTTC
CDR3aa: CSVVHRGTQYF

d_gene: .
v_gene: TRBV29-1
abundance: .
j_gene: TRBJ1-1
CDR3nt: TGCAGCGTTGTAGGGCAGGGGTACACTGAAGCTTTCTTT
CDR3aa: CSVVGQGYTEAFF

d_gene: .
v_gene: TRBV7-8
abundance: .
j_gene: TRBJ2-7
CDR3nt: TGTGCCAGCAGCTTAGTGGTGGGAGCCTATTACGAGCAGTACTTC
CDR3aa: CASSLVVGAYYEQYF

d_gene: .
v_gene: TRBV9
abundance: .
j_gene: TRBJ2-5
CDR3nt: TGTGCCAGCAGCGGACCCCAAGGGGGAGTAGAGACCCAGTACTTC
CDR3aa: CASSGPQGGVETQYF

d_gene: .
v_gene: TRBV27
abundance: .
j_gene: TRBJ2-2
CDR3nt: TGTGCCAGCAGGATCCGGGAGATTGTCGGGGAGCTGTTTTTT
CDR3aa: CASRIREIVGELFF

d_gene: TRBD2
v_gene: TRBV30
abundance: .
j_gene: TRBJ2-5
CDR3nt: TGTGCCTGGAGTGTACGTGGGAGGGCCGGAGAGACCCAGTACTTC
CDR3aa: CAWSVRGRAGETQYF

d_gene: .
v_gene: TRBV9
abundance: .
j_gene: TRBJ2-1
CDR3nt: TGTGCCAGCAGCTTAGGCCTTAACTCCTACAATGAGCAGTTCTTC
CDR3aa: CASSLGLNSYNEQFF

d_gene: .
v_gene: TRBV4-2
abundance: .
j_gene: TRBJ2-4
CDR3nt: TGTGCCAGCAGCCAAGGGGACGAGTCAGCCAAAAACATTCAGTACTTC
CDR3aa: CASSQGDESAKNIQYF

d_gene: .
v_gene: TRBV2
abundance: .
j_gene: TRBJ2-7
CDR3nt: TGTGCCAGCAGGCTGGGGCGGGCAGACTCCTACGAGCAGTACTTC
CDR3aa: CASRLGRADSYEQYF

d_gene: TRBD1
v_gene: TRBV4-2
abundance: few
j_gene: TRBJ2-1
CDR3nt: TGTGCCAGCAGCCAAGTAGGGGGCAGGAGCTCCTACAATGAGCAGTTCTTC
CDR3aa: CASSQVGGRSSYNEQFF

d_gene: .
v_gene: TRBV30
abundance: .
j_gene: TRBJ2-2
CDR3nt: TGTGCCTGGAGTTCGGGAGGGGAGCTGTTTTTT
CDR3aa: CAWSSGGELFF

d_gene: .
v_gene: TRBV30
abundance: .
j_gene: TRBJ1-1
CDR3nt: TGTGCCTGGAGTAGGTGGAACATGAACACTGAAGCTTTCTTT
CDR3aa: CAWSRWNMNTEAFF

d_gene: .
v_gene: TRBV2
abundance: .
j_gene: TRBJ1-2
CDR3nt: TGTGCCAGCAGTCCACTCGGGACCGAGTATGGCTACACCTTC
CDR3aa: CASSPLGTEYGYTF

d_gene: .
v_gene: TRBV5-1
abundance: .
j_gene: TRBJ2-1
CDR3nt: TGCGCCAGCAGCTTGGATGGCAGTGAGCAGTTCTTC
CDR3aa: CASSLDGSEQFF

d_gene: .
v_gene: TRBV30
abundance: few
j_gene: TRBJ1-1
CDR3nt: TGTGCCTGGAGACAGGGAGCCCTGAACACTGAAGCTTTCTTT
CDR3aa: CAWRQGALNTEAFF

d_gene: TRBD1
v_gene: TRBV5-1
abundance: .
j_gene: TRBJ1-2
CDR3nt: TGCGCCAGCAGCTCAACAGGGGGCGAAGCTTGGGGCTACACCTTC
CDR3aa: CASSSTGGEAWGYTF

d_gene: TRBD1
v_gene: TRBV30
abundance: few
j_gene: TRBJ1-2
CDR3nt: TGTGCCTGGGAGAAGGACAGGGCTGGCGGCTACACCTTC
CDR3aa: CAWEKDRAGGYTF

d_gene: .
v_gene: TRBV4-1
abundance: .
j_gene: TRBJ2-3
CDR3nt: TGCGCCAGCAGCCTTCAAGATACAGATACGCAGTATTTT
CDR3aa: CASSLQDTDTQYF

d_gene: TRBD1
v_gene: TRBV29-1
abundance: .
j_gene: TRBJ2-5
CDR3nt: TGCAGCGTTTACCGGGACAGTGGGGAGACCCAGTACTTC
CDR3aa: CSVYRDSGETQYF

d_gene: .
v_gene: TRBV7-2
abundance: .
j_gene: TRBJ2-7
CDR3nt: TGTGCCAGCAGCTTAATCGGCTACGAGCAGTACTTC
CDR3aa: CASSLIGYEQYF

d_gene: .
v_gene: TRBV5-1
abundance: few
j_gene: TRBJ2-5
CDR3nt: TGCGCCAGCATGTCCCAAGAGACCCAGTACTTC
CDR3aa: CASMSQETQYF

d_gene: TRBD1
v_gene: TRBV11-3
abundance: few
j_gene: TRBJ2-1
CDR3nt: TGTGCCAGCAGCTTAGTTTCTGGCACAGGGGCCAATGAGCAGTTCTTC
CDR3aa: CASSLVSGTGANEQFF

d_gene: TRBD2
v_gene: TRBV7-2
abundance: .
j_gene: TRBJ2-7
CDR3nt: TGTGCCAGCAGCTTAGCGCCGGGACTAGCGGGAAGCTCCTACGAGCAGTACTTC
CDR3aa: CASSLAPGLAGSSYEQYF

d_gene: TRBD2
v_gene: TRBV4-3
abundance: few
j_gene: TRBJ2-5
CDR3nt: TGCGCCAGCAGCCAAGATGGGAGGGCAGAGACCCAGTACTTC
CDR3aa: CASSQDGRAETQYF

d_gene: TRBD2
v_gene: TRBV6-5
abundance: .
j_gene: TRBJ2-7
CDR3nt: TGTGCCATCGCTAGCGGTTCTTACGAGCAGTACTTC
CDR3aa: CAIASGSYEQYF

d_gene: .
v_gene: TRBV7-2
abundance: once
j_gene: TRBJ1-5
CDR3nt: TGTGCCAGCAGCTTAGATACCAGGGGAACGGGTCAGCCCCAGCATTTT
CDR3aa: CASSLDTRGTGQPQHF

d_gene: .
v_gene: TRBV11-2
abundance: .
j_gene: TRBJ1-2
CDR3nt: TGTGCCAGCAGCCCTGACAGGTCGACAGGTGGCTACACCTTC
CDR3aa: CASSPDRSTGGYTF

d_gene: .
v_gene: TRBV6-4
abundance: .
j_gene: TRBJ1-2
CDR3nt: TGTGCCAGCAGTGACTTCTCCGGGGGCTACACCTTC
CDR3aa: CASSDFSGGYTF

d_gene: .
v_gene: TRBV27
abundance: .
j_gene: TRBJ2-7
CDR3nt: TGTGCCAGCAGTTTATTGGGGGGACGTCCCTACGAGCAGTACTTC
CDR3aa: CASSLLGGRPYEQYF

d_gene: .
v_gene: TRBV7-9
abundance: few
j_gene: TRBJ2-1
CDR3nt: TGTGCCAGCAGCGACCTTGGAGGAGAGCAGTTCTTC
CDR3aa: CASSDLGGEQFF

d_gene: TRBD2
v_gene: TRBV7-2
abundance: .
j_gene: TRBJ2-3
CDR3nt: TGTGCCAGCAGCTTAATGCTAGCGGGAGGGTCGAGCACAGATACGCAGTATTTT
CDR3aa: CASSLMLAGGSSTDTQYF

d_gene: .
v_gene: TRBV5-1
abundance: .
j_gene: TRBJ2-4
CDR3nt: TGCGCCAGCAGCTCGACAGGGAGGATAGCCAAAAACATTCAGTACTTC
CDR3aa: CASSSTGRIAKNIQYF

d_gene: .
v_gene: TRBV30
abundance: few
j_gene: TRBJ1-2
CDR3nt: TGTGCCCGCCGACTCCCCCTTGGCTACACCTTC
CDR3aa: CARRLPLGYTF

d_gene: .
v_gene: TRBV30
abundance: .
j_gene: TRBJ1-1
CDR3nt: TGTGCCTGGAGTGCCCCCCAGGGTGTTACCACTGAAGCTTTCTTT
CDR3aa: CAWSAPQGVTTEAFF

d_gene: .
v_gene: TRBV29-1
abundance: few
j_gene: TRBJ2-1
CDR3nt: TGCAGCGTTGAGGGGGCGGGCGATGAGCAGTTCTTC
CDR3aa: CSVEGAGDEQFF

d_gene: .
v_gene: TRBV5-1
abundance: few
j_gene: TRBJ1-2
CDR3nt: TGCGCCAGCAGCTCCCAAGCGACAGCAAACTATGGCTACACCTTC
CDR3aa: CASSSQATANYGYTF

d_gene: .
v_gene: TRBV6-1
abundance: .
j_gene: TRBJ2-7
CDR3nt: TGTGCCAGCAGTGACCCTAGGGGCAGGTCAAGCTCCTACGAGCAGTACTTC
CDR3aa: CASSDPRGRSSSYEQYF

d_gene: .
v_gene: TRBV29-1
abundance: .
j_gene: TRBJ2-7
CDR3nt: TGCAGCGTTAGGACAGTGGCCTACGAGCAGTACTTC
CDR3aa: CSVRTVAYEQYF

d_gene: .
v_gene: TRBV4-1
abundance: .
j_gene: TRBJ2-4
CDR3nt: TGCGCCAGCAGCCAAGAGTCGGGGCCAGGGGCAGGAGCCAAAAACATTCAGTACTTC
CDR3aa: CASSQESGPGAGAKNIQYF

d_gene: .
v_gene: TRBV2
abundance: few
j_gene: TRBJ2-4
CDR3nt: TGTGCCAGCAGTTACGGCGTTGGGGCGACCATAGCCAAAAACATTCAGTACTTC
CDR3aa: CASSYGVGATIAKNIQYF

d_gene: .
v_gene: TRBV5-1
abundance: .
j_gene: TRBJ1-5
CDR3nt: TGCGCCAGCAGCACCGGGACGGAAAATCAGCCCCAGCATTTT
CDR3aa: CASSTGTENQPQHF

d_gene: .
v_gene: TRBV29-1
abundance: .
j_gene: TRBJ1-1
CDR3nt: TGCAGCGTGAACCAGGGGTCGAACACTGAAGCTTTCTTT
CDR3aa: CSVNQGSNTEAFF

d_gene: .
v_gene: TRBV30
abundance: few
j_gene: TRBJ1-2
CDR3nt: TGTGCCTGGAGCCCCCGGGCGCGTAATGGCTACACCTTC
CDR3aa: CAWSPRARNGYTF

d_gene: .
v_gene: TRBV5-1
abundance: once
j_gene: TRBJ2-1
CDR3nt: TGCGCCAGCAGCAGAGGGACCCAACGGGAGCAGTTCTTC
CDR3aa: CASSRGTQREQFF